This is a list of T cell receptor beta chains from one sample in a study of shared clonotypes between healthy human individuals. Some clones are missing from TCRdb's copy, which holds only in-frame ones; the method was immunoSEQ multiplex PCR. The table lists roughly 1,500,000 clones, just under 99% of them singletons. The sample was naive CD4+ T cells sorted from blood. The receptor source for this set is a man aged 25-40 years in good health. CDR3s include the opening cysteine and the closing phenylalanine or tryptophan. Each record gives: clone size, CDR3 length, V gene, J gene, D gene, CDR3 DNA, CDR3 protein. D genes are given only for firm matches. Size tells how often a clone was seen (once, few, many) or the class of an expanded clone, and some rows leave it out.

abundance: once; len: 14; v_gene: TRBV25-1; j_gene: TRBJ2-7; d_gene: TRBD1; CDR3nt: TGTGCCAGCAGTGTGACAGGGGGGTACCACGAGCAGTACTTC; CDR3aa: CASSVTGGYHEQYF
abundance: .; len: 14; v_gene: TRBV30; j_gene: TRBJ2-3; d_gene: .; CDR3nt: TGTGCCTGGAAATTGACCTTCGGCACAGATACGCAGTATTTT; CDR3aa: CAWKLTFGTDTQYF
abundance: .; len: 18; v_gene: TRBV2; j_gene: TRBJ2-1; d_gene: TRBD2; CDR3nt: TGTGCCAGCAGTGGGACTAGCGGGAGGGCTGGACCCTACAATGAGCAGTTCTTC; CDR3aa: CASSGTSGRAGPYNEQFF
abundance: .; len: 16; v_gene: TRBV5-5; j_gene: TRBJ2-2; d_gene: TRBD2; CDR3nt: TGTGCCAGCAGCTTAGGACTAGCGGGAGTTAGCGGGGAGCTGTTTTTT; CDR3aa: CASSLGLAGVSGELFF
abundance: .; len: 18; v_gene: TRBV5-5; j_gene: TRBJ2-1; d_gene: TRBD2; CDR3nt: TGTGCCAGCAGCCAACCCTCCTGGACTAGCGGGTCCTACAATGAGCAGTTCTTC; CDR3aa: CASSQPSWTSGSYNEQFF
abundance: .; len: 16; v_gene: TRBV7-2; j_gene: TRBJ2-3; d_gene: .; CDR3nt: TGTGCCAGCAGCCCCCGAAGACTAGGAAGCACAGATACGCAGTATTTT; CDR3aa: CASSPRRLGSTDTQYF
abundance: .; len: 13; v_gene: TRBV5-1; j_gene: TRBJ1-2; d_gene: .; CDR3nt: TGCGCCACAACACCGGCCCCCGGCTATGGCTACACCTTC; CDR3aa: CATTPAPGYGYTF
abundance: .; len: 17; v_gene: TRBV11-2; j_gene: TRBJ2-3; d_gene: TRBD2; CDR3nt: TGTGCCAGCAGCCAAGGTCGCGGGAGGGCGGTTAAAGATACGCAGTATTTT; CDR3aa: CASSQGRGRAVKDTQYF
abundance: .; len: 13; v_gene: TRBV11-2; j_gene: TRBJ1-1; d_gene: .; CDR3nt: TGTGCCAGCAGCTTAGATCAGGACACTGAAGCTTTCTTT; CDR3aa: CASSLDQDTEAFF
abundance: .; len: 17; v_gene: TRBV28; j_gene: TRBJ2-1; d_gene: TRBD2; CDR3nt: TGTGCCAGCAGTTTAACCCTTCTAGCGGGCTCCTACAATGAGCAGTTCTTC; CDR3aa: CASSLTLLAGSYNEQFF
abundance: .; len: 17; v_gene: TRBV12-2; j_gene: TRBJ2-6; d_gene: .; CDR3nt: TGTGCAAGTCGCCTAAATAGGACACAAAGTCGGGCCAACGTCCTGACTTTC; CDR3aa: CASRLNRTQSRANVLTF
abundance: .; len: 15; v_gene: TRBV10-1; j_gene: TRBJ2-7; d_gene: .; CDR3nt: TGCGCCAGCAGTGAAGCCGGGACCCCTTGGGGCGAGCAGTACTTC; CDR3aa: CASSEAGTPWGEQYF
abundance: .; len: 16; v_gene: TRBV4-3; j_gene: TRBJ2-3; d_gene: TRBD1; CDR3nt: TGCGCCAGCAGCCAGTCGCCGGGACAGGGGACAGATACGCAGTATTTT; CDR3aa: CASSQSPGQGTDTQYF
abundance: .; len: 12; v_gene: TRBV19; j_gene: TRBJ2-1; d_gene: .; CDR3nt: TGTGCCAGTAAAACAGGGAGGAATGAGCAGTTCTTC; CDR3aa: CASKTGRNEQFF
abundance: .; len: 14; v_gene: TRBV19; j_gene: TRBJ1-1; d_gene: .; CDR3nt: TGTGCCAGTAGTATGTTCCCGACAGACACTGAAGCTTTCTTT; CDR3aa: CASSMFPTDTEAFF
abundance: .; len: 15; v_gene: TRBV18; j_gene: TRBJ2-5; d_gene: .; CDR3nt: TGTGCCAGCTCACCCTCAGAGTGGGCCAGGGAGACCCAGTACTTC; CDR3aa: CASSPSEWARETQYF
abundance: .; len: 13; v_gene: TRBV7-2; j_gene: TRBJ1-4; d_gene: .; CDR3nt: TGTGCCAGCAGCCCCCAGGTCGGGGAAAAACTGTTTTTT; CDR3aa: CASSPQVGEKLFF
abundance: .; len: 18; v_gene: TRBV14; j_gene: TRBJ2-1; d_gene: .; CDR3nt: TGTGCCAGCAGCCGATTCTTAGGTACTAGCACCACTTACAATGAGCAGTTCTTC; CDR3aa: CASSRFLGTSTTYNEQFF
abundance: .; len: 14; v_gene: TRBV28; j_gene: TRBJ2-2; d_gene: .; CDR3nt: TGTGCCAGCAGTTCTCTTGGGCGGACCGGGGAGCTGTTTTTT; CDR3aa: CASSSLGRTGELFF
abundance: .; len: 14; v_gene: TRBV7-2; j_gene: TRBJ2-2; d_gene: .; CDR3nt: TGTGCCAGCAGCTATCGAGGGAACACCGGGGAGCTGTTTTTT; CDR3aa: CASSYRGNTGELFF
abundance: .; len: 14; v_gene: TRBV10-2; j_gene: TRBJ2-7; d_gene: .; CDR3nt: TGCGCCAGCAGCCGACAAAGGACCGCGGACGAGCAGTACTTC; CDR3aa: CASSRQRTADEQYF
abundance: .; len: 14; v_gene: TRBV5-1; j_gene: TRBJ2-7; d_gene: TRBD1; CDR3nt: TGCGCCAGCAGCTTACAGGGGAGCTCCTACGAGCAGTACTTC; CDR3aa: CASSLQGSSYEQYF
abundance: once; len: 16; v_gene: TRBV19; j_gene: TRBJ1-1; d_gene: TRBD1; CDR3nt: TGTGCCAGTAGTAGGCCTAACAGGGGGTGGAACACTGAAGCTTTCTTT; CDR3aa: CASSRPNRGWNTEAFF
abundance: .; len: 15; v_gene: TRBV2; j_gene: TRBJ2-5; d_gene: TRBD1; CDR3nt: TGTGCCAGTGTATCCCTAGGGACAGGGGTAGAGACCCAGTACTTC; CDR3aa: CASVSLGTGVETQYF
abundance: .; len: 14; v_gene: TRBV6-4; j_gene: TRBJ1-5; d_gene: .; CDR3nt: TGTGCCAGCAGTGACCCCAGGGATTATCAGCCCCAGCATTTT; CDR3aa: CASSDPRDYQPQHF
abundance: .; len: 18; v_gene: TRBV5-8; j_gene: TRBJ2-7; d_gene: TRBD2; CDR3nt: TGTGCCAGCAGCTTGATTGGGACTAGCGGGGTTCCCCACAACGAGCAGTACTTC; CDR3aa: CASSLIGTSGVPHNEQYF
abundance: .; len: 18; v_gene: TRBV29-1; j_gene: TRBJ2-3; d_gene: TRBD2; CDR3nt: TGCAGCGTTTCTGGGACTAGCGGGAGCACAGCTAGCACAGATACGCAGTATTTT; CDR3aa: CSVSGTSGSTASTDTQYF
abundance: .; len: 14; v_gene: TRBV18; j_gene: TRBJ2-2; d_gene: .; CDR3nt: TGTGCCAGCTCACCACGACAGGAACCCGGGGAGCTGTTTTTT; CDR3aa: CASSPRQEPGELFF
abundance: .; len: 11; v_gene: TRBV28; j_gene: TRBJ2-1; d_gene: .; CDR3nt: TGTGCCAGCAGTCTCGGACAGGAGCAGTTCTTC; CDR3aa: CASSLGQEQFF
abundance: .; len: 15; v_gene: TRBV30; j_gene: TRBJ2-7; d_gene: TRBD1; CDR3nt: TGTGCCTGGAGCAGAGGACAGGCAAGCTCCTACGAGCAGTACTTC; CDR3aa: CAWSRGQASSYEQYF
abundance: .; len: 14; v_gene: TRBV27; j_gene: TRBJ2-1; d_gene: TRBD1; CDR3nt: TGTGCCAGCAGTCTAGGACAGGGTTACAATGAGCAGTTCTTC; CDR3aa: CASSLGQGYNEQFF
abundance: .; len: 15; v_gene: TRBV7-9; j_gene: TRBJ2-7; d_gene: TRBD1; CDR3nt: TGTGCCAGCAGCCCAGCCAGGGGGCGCGTCCACGAGCAGTACTTC; CDR3aa: CASSPARGRVHEQYF
abundance: once; len: 11; v_gene: TRBV20-1; j_gene: TRBJ2-1; d_gene: .; CDR3nt: TGCAGTGCTAGGCGAATGGGTGAGCAGTTCTTC; CDR3aa: CSARRMGEQFF
abundance: .; len: 17; v_gene: TRBV14; j_gene: TRBJ2-1; d_gene: TRBD2; CDR3nt: TGTGCCAGCAGCCCTCTCTCAGGACTAGCGGGGCGCAATGAGCAGTTCTTC; CDR3aa: CASSPLSGLAGRNEQFF
abundance: .; len: 14; v_gene: TRBV5-4; j_gene: TRBJ2-2; d_gene: .; CDR3nt: TGTGCCAGCAGCACGACAGGGAACACCGGGGAGCTGTTTTTT; CDR3aa: CASSTTGNTGELFF
abundance: .; len: 15; v_gene: TRBV15; j_gene: TRBJ1-4; d_gene: TRBD1; CDR3nt: TGTGCCACCAGCAGAGAACAGGGGGGTAAAGAAAAACTGTTTTTT; CDR3aa: CATSREQGGKEKLFF
abundance: .; len: 13; v_gene: TRBV7-2; j_gene: TRBJ2-1; d_gene: .; CDR3nt: TGTGCCAGCAGCTTAAGGAGAATAGGTGAGCAGTTCTTC; CDR3aa: CASSLRRIGEQFF
abundance: .; len: 13; v_gene: TRBV27; j_gene: TRBJ2-1; d_gene: .; CDR3nt: TGTGCCAGCAGGTACTACCCCAACAATGAGCAGTTCTTC; CDR3aa: CASRYYPNNEQFF
abundance: .; len: 12; v_gene: TRBV2; j_gene: TRBJ1-4; d_gene: TRBD1; CDR3nt: TGTGCCACCTCAGGGGGTCCGGAAAAACTGTTTTTT; CDR3aa: CATSGGPEKLFF
abundance: .; len: 13; v_gene: TRBV5-1; j_gene: TRBJ2-7; d_gene: .; CDR3nt: TGCGCCAGCAGCTTGGGGATACCCTACGAGCAGTACTTC; CDR3aa: CASSLGIPYEQYF
abundance: .; len: 14; v_gene: TRBV6-1; j_gene: TRBJ2-2; d_gene: TRBD2; CDR3nt: TGTGCCGGACAAATACTAGCGGCCACCGGGGAGCTGTTTTTT; CDR3aa: CAGQILAATGELFF
abundance: .; len: 17; v_gene: TRBV5-1; j_gene: TRBJ2-7; d_gene: TRBD2; CDR3nt: TGCGCCAGCAGCTTCGGGACTAGCGGGAGGTTGGCCTACGAGCAGTACTTC; CDR3aa: CASSFGTSGRLAYEQYF
abundance: .; len: 14; v_gene: TRBV5-1; j_gene: TRBJ1-5; d_gene: .; CDR3nt: TGCGCCAGCAGCTTAAGTCAGGGCAATCAGCCCCAGCATTTT; CDR3aa: CASSLSQGNQPQHF
abundance: .; len: 14; v_gene: TRBV7-2; j_gene: TRBJ1-2; d_gene: .; CDR3nt: TGTGCCAGCAGCTTAGAGTGGCGGCCCGTTGGCTACACCTTC; CDR3aa: CASSLEWRPVGYTF